Given below is one T cell receptor beta chain in context. Other nucleotide sequences from this sample produce the same CDR3. TCRdb keeps only in-frame clones here, not all; method: immunoSEQ multiplex PCR. Of about 68,000 clones in the sample, around four fifths were seen once. The CDR3 runs 13 residues. Per germline, CDR1 MDHEN and CDR2 SYDVKM. This specimen comes from a study of OX40 agonist ivuxolimab in advanced cancers. Background on the study: Eligibility rules accepted prior anti-PD-1, anti-PD-L1 or anti-CTLA-4 therapy, and roughly 42% had some. Patients achieving partial responses numbered three: one hepatocellular carcinoma case and two cutaneous melanoma cases.

The sample in question was CD4+ or CD8+ T cells sorted from blood, obtained in a trial of the OX40 agonist ivuxolimab. The sequence was collected from an adult with an advanced solid tumor such as melanoma, head and neck, liver or kidney cancer. The chain combines TRBV28 with TRBJ2-7; D gene unclear. The CDR3: CASRPLTRGEQYV. CDR3 nucleotides: TGTGCCAGCCGACCTCTCACTCGAGGCGAGCAGTATGTC.